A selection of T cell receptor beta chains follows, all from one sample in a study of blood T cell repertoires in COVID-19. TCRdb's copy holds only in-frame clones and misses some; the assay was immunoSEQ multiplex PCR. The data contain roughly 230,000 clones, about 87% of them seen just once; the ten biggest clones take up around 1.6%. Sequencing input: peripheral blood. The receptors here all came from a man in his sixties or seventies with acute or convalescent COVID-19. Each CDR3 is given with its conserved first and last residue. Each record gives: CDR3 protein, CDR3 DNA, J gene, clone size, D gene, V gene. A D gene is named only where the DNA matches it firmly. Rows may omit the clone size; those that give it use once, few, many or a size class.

CDR3: CASSPHQSEVKAFF; DNA: TGTGCCAGCAGCCCACATCAGTCAGAAGTCAAAGCTTTCTTT; J: TRBJ1-1; size: NA; D: NA; V: TRBV7-9
CDR3: CASSLNREPQHF; DNA: TGTGCCAGCAGCTTGAATCGGGAGCCCCAGCATTTT; J: TRBJ1-5; size: NA; D: NA; V: TRBV5-6
CDR3: CASSFTGVLSYEQYF; DNA: TGTGCCAGCAGCTTTACAGGGGTCCTCTCCTACGAGCAGTACTTC; J: TRBJ2-7; size: NA; D: TRBD1; V: TRBV7-8
CDR3: CASSAGAWQPQHF; DNA: TGTGCCAGCAGCGCTGGAGCGTGGCAGCCCCAGCATTTT; J: TRBJ1-5; size: NA; D: NA; V: TRBV9
CDR3: CASSPTGTAINYGYTF; DNA: TGCGCCAGCAGCCCCACCGGGACAGCCATTAACTATGGCTACACCTTC; J: TRBJ1-2; size: NA; D: TRBD1; V: TRBV4-1
CDR3: CASSGGTGNYGYTF; DNA: TGTGCCAGCAGCGGCGGGACAGGGAACTATGGCTACACCTTC; J: TRBJ1-2; size: NA; D: TRBD1; V: TRBV7-3
CDR3: CASSRRDMREAFF; DNA: TGTGCCAGCAGCCGTCGGGACATGAGGGAAGCTTTCTTT; J: TRBJ1-1; size: few; D: NA; V: TRBV3-1/TRBV3-2
CDR3: CASSQTGYNEQFF; DNA: TGTGCCAGTAGCCAGACAGGGTACAATGAGCAGTTCTTC; J: TRBJ2-1; size: NA; D: TRBD1; V: TRBV19
CDR3: CASSLIRGVKNIQYF; DNA: TGTGCCAGCAGCCTAATCCGGGGAGTCAAAAACATTCAGTACTTC; J: TRBJ2-4; size: NA; D: NA; V: TRBV7-9
CDR3: CASSPSGTGDSGELFF; DNA: TGTGCCAGCAGCCCCTCCGGGACAGGAGACTCCGGGGAGCTGTTTTTT; J: TRBJ2-2; size: NA; D: TRBD1; V: TRBV7-9
CDR3: CASSHPGQESYTF; DNA: TGTGCCAGCAGTCATCCGGGACAGGAGAGCTACACCTTC; J: TRBJ1-2; size: NA; D: TRBD1; V: TRBV28
CDR3: CASSERGSGNTIYF; DNA: TGTGCCAGCAGTGAAAGGGGCTCTGGAAACACCATATATTTT; J: TRBJ1-3; size: once; D: NA; V: TRBV25-1
CDR3: CAIKAGVNYGYTF; DNA: TGTGCCATCAAAGCGGGGGTAAACTATGGCTACACCTTC; J: TRBJ1-2; size: NA; D: NA; V: TRBV6-5
CDR3: CASSTVGGLHTEAFF; DNA: TGTGCCAGCAGCACGGTGGGCGGGTTGCACACTGAAGCTTTCTTT; J: TRBJ1-1; size: NA; D: NA; V: TRBV5-6